This entry concerns a single TCR beta chain. Its target is unknown. Blood samples were obtained at baseline, cycle 4 day 1, and cycle 7 day 1. The data derive from a study of OX40 agonist ivuxolimab in advanced cancers. Across the whole study: The study gave patients intravenous ivuxolimab at 0.01 to 10 mg/kg every 2 weeks. Three individuals attained partial responses, comprising one hepatocellular carcinoma case and two cutaneous melanoma cases.

V lost 8 bases and J 3 bases, leaving 14 bases between the germline ends. CDR1 is MNHEY and CDR2 is SVGAGI in the germline V gene. The CDR3 has 13 residues. Study conclusions and caveats: There were, on average, more expanded clones in CD8+ T cells than in CD4+.

Generated by immunoSEQ multiplex PCR, the TCRdb table keeps only in-frame clones and is missing some. This sample yields about 100,000 clones, of which around nine tenths are seen a single time; approximately 0.34% belongs to the top ten. This clonotype originated in an adult with an advanced solid tumor such as melanoma, head and neck, liver or kidney cancer. J is TRBJ2-7 and V is TRBV6-5, with D tentatively TRBD2 (5 bases). This material consisted of CD4+ or CD8+ T cells sorted from blood, taken in a trial of the OX40 agonist ivuxolimab. The CDR3 protein is CASVTPGGYEQYF. The CDR3 DNA reads as TGTGCCAGCGTAACCCCCGGAGGCTACGAGCAGTACTTC.